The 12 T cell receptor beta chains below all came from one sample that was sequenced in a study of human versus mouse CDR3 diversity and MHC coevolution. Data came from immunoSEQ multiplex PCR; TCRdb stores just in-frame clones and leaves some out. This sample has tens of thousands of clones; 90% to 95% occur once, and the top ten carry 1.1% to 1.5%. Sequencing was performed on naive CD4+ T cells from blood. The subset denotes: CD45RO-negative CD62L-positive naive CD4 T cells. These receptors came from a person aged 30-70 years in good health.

The CDR3 is CASSVFDRGQETQYF. The CDR3 nucleotides read TGTGCCAGCAGCGTATTTGACAGGGGGCAGGAGACCCAGTACTTC. The chain carries TRBV9 and TRBJ2-5, with TRBD1 matching 10 bases. J gave up 5 bases and V 1 base, and 5 bases lay outside the gene matches. CDR3 length: 15 residues. Germline V gene lookup returns CDR1 SGDLS and CDR2 YYNGEE.

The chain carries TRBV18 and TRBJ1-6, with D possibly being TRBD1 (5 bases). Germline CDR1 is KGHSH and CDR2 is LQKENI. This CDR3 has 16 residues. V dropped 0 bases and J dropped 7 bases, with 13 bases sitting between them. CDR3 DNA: TGTGCCAGCTCACCACCGAATGGGAGGACAAATTCACCCCTCCACTTT. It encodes CASSPPNGRTNSPLHF.

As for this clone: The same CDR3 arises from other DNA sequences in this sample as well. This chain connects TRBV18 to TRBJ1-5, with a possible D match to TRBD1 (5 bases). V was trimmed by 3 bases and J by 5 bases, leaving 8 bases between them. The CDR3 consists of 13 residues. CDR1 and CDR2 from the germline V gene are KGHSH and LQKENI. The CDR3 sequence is CASSPGRDQPQHF. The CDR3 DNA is TGTGCCAGCTCACCCGGCAGGGATCAGCCCCAGCATTTT.

CDR3 coding DNA: TGTGCCAGCGCCTCCGGGACAGGGAATATGTACACTGAAGCTTTCTTT. It encodes CASASGTGNMYTEAFF. The rearrangement uses TRBV6-4 and TRBJ1-1; 9 bases match TRBD1. CDR3 size: 16 residues. J gave up 3 bases and V 8 bases, and 13 bases lay outside the gene matches. The V gene's germline CDR1 is MRHNA and CDR2 SNTAGT.

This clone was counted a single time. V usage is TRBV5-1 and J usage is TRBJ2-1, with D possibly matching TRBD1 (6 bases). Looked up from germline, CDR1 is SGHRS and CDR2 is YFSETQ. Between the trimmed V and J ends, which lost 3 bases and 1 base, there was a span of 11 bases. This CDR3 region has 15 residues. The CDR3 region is CASSSQGGSYNEQFF. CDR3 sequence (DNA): TGCGCCAGCAGCTCCCAAGGGGGTTCCTACAATGAGCAGTTCTTC.

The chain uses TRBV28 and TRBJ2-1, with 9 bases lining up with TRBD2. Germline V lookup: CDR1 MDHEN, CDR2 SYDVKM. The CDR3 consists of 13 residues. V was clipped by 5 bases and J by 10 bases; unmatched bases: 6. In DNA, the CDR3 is TGTGCCAGCAGTCCCCGGCTAGCGGGAGAGCAGTTCTTC. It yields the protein CASSPRLAGEQFF. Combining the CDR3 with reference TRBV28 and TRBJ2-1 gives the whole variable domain DVKVTQSSRYLVKRTGEKVFLECVQDMDHENMFWYRQDPGLGLRLIYFSYDVKMKEKGDIPEGYSVSREKKERFSLILESASTNQTSMYLCASSPRLAGEQFFGPGTRLTVL.

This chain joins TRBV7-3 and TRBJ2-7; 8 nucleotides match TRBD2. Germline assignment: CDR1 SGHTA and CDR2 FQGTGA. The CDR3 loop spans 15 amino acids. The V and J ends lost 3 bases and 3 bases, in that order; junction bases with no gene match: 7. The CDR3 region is CASSFQGTSFYEQYF. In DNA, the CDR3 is TGTGCCAGCAGCTTCCAGGGGACTAGTTTCTACGAGCAGTACTTC.

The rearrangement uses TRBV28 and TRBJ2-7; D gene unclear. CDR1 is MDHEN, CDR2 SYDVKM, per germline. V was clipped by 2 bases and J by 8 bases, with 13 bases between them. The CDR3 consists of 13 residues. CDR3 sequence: CASSLIDSTKQYF. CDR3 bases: TGTGCCAGCAGTTTAATAGATTCTACGAAGCAGTACTTC.

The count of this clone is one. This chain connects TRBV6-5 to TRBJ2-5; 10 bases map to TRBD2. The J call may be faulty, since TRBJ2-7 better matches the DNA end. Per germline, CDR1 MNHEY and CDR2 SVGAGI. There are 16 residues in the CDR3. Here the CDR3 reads CASSYSITSGAYEQYF. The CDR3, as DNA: TGTGCCAGCAGTTACTCGATAACTAGCGGGGCCTACGAGCAGTACTTC.

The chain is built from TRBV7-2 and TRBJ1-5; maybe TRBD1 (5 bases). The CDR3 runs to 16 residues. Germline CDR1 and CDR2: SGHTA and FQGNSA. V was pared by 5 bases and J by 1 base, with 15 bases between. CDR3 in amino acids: CASSPFRVSSNQPQHF. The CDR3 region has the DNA TGTGCCAGCAGCCCTTTCAGGGTTAGCAGCAATCAGCCCCAGCATTTT. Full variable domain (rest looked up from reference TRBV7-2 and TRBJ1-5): GAGVSQSPSNKVTEKGKDVELRCDPISGHTALYWYRQSLGQGLEFLIYFQGNSAPDKSGLPSDRFSAERTGGSVSTLTIQRTQQEDSAVYLCASSPFRVSSNQPQHFGDGTRLSIL.

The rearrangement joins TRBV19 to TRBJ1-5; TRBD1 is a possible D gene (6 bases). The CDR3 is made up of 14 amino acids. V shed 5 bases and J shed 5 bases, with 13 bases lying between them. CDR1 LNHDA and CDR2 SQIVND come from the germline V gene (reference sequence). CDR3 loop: CASSAGQSYQPQHF. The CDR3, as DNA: TGTGCCAGTAGTGCCGGACAGTCCTATCAGCCCCAGCATTTT.

CDR3 coding DNA: TGCAGCGTTGTGGGGCAATTCTATGGCTACACCTTC. This gives the protein CSVVGQFYGYTF. The chain couples TRBV29-1 to TRBJ1-2; the D gene is possibly TRBD1 (5 bases). This CDR3 is 12 amino acids long. V lost 4 bases to trimming and J lost 4 bases, with 10 bases between them. CDR1 and CDR2 from the germline V gene are SQVTM and ANQGSEA.